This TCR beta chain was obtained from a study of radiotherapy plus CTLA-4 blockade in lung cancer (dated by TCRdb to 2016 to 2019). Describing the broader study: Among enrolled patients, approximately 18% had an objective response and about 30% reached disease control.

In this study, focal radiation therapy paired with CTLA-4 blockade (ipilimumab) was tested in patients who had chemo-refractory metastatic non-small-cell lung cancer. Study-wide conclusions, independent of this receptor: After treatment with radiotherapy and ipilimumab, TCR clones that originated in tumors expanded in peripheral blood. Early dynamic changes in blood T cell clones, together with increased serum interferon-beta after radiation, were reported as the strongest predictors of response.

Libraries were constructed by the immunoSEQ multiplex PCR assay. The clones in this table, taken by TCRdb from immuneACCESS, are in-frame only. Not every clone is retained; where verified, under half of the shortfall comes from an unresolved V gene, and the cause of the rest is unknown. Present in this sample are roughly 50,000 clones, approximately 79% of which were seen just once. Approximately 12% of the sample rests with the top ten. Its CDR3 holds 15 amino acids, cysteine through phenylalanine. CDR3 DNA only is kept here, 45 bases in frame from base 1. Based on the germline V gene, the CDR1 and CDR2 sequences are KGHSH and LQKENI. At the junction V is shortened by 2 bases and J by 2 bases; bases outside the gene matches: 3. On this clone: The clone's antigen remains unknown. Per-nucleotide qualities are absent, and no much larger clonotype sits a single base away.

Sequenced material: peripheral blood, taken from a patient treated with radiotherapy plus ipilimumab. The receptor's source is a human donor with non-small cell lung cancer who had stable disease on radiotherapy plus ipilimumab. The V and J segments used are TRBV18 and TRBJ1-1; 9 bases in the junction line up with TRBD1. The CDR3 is CASSPITGGNTEAFF. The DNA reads TGTGCCAGCTCACCAATAACAGGGGGCAACACTGAAGCTTTCTTT.